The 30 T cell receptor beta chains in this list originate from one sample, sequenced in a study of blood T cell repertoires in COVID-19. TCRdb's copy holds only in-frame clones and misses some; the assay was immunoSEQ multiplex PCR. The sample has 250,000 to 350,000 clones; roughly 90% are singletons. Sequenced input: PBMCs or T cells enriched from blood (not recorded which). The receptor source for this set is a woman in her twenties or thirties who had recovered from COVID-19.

In DNA, the CDR3 is TGTGCCAGCAGTTACGGGTTACAGGGGCGGACTGAAGCTTTCTTT. Translating gives CASSYGLQGRTEAFF. The rearrangement uses TRBV6-2 or TRBV6-3 and TRBJ1-1; 7 nucleotides agree with TRBD1. Looked up from germline, CDR1 is MNHEY and CDR2 is SVGEGT. The length of the CDR3 is 15 residues. The V and J ends lost 2 bases and 5 bases, in that order; junction bases with no gene match: 8.

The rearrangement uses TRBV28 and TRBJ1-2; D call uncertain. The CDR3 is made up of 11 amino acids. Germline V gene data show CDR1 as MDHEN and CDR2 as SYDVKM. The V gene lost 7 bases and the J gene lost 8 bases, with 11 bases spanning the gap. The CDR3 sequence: CASTSSRGYTF. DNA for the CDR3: TGTGCCAGCACCTCATCGAGGGGCTACACCTTC.

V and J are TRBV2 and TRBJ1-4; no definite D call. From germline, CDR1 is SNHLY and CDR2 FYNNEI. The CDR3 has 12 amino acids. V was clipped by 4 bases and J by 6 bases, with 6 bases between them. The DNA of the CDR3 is TGTGCCAGCAGTGCAACAGATGAAAAACTGTTTTTT. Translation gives CASSATDEKLFF.

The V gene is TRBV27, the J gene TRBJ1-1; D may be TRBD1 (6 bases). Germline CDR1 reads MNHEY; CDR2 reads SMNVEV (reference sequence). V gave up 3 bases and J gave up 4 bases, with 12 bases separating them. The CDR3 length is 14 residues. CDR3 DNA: TGTGCCAGCAGTTTTTCGGGGGGCATCACTGAAGCTTTCTTT. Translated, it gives CASSFSGGITEAFF.

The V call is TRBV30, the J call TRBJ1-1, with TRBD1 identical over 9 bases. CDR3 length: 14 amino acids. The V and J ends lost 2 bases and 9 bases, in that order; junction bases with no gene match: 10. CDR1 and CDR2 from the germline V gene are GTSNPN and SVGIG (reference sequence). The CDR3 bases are TGTGCCTGGAGTCAACAGGGGGCCGGAGGGAAAGCTTTCTTT. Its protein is CAWSQQGAGGKAFF.

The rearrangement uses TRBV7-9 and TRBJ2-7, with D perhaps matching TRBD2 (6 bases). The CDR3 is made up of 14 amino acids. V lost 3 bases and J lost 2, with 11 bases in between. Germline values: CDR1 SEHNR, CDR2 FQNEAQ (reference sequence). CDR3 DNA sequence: TGTGCCAGCAGCTTTATGGGACTGCCCTACGAGCAGTACTTC. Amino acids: CASSFMGLPYEQYF.

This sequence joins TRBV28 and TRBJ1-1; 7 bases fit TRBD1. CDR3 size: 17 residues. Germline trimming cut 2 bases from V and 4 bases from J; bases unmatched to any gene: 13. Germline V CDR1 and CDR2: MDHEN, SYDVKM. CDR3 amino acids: CASSLGRRGRKSTEAFF. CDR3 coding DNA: TGTGCCAGCAGTTTAGGTAGGAGGGGGCGAAAGTCCACTGAAGCTTTCTTT.

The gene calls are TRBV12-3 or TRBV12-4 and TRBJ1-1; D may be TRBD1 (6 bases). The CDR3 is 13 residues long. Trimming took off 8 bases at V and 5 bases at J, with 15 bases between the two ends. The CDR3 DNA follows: TGTGCCAGCCGGGGGGCAAGGGAGACTGAAGCTTTCTTT. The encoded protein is CASRGARETEAFF.

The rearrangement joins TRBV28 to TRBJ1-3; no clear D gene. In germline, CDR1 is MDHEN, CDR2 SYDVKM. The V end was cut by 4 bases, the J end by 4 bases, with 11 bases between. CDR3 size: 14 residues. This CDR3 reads CASSSSSTGNTIYF. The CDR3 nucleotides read TGTGCCAGCAGTTCGTCATCTACCGGAAACACCATATATTTT.

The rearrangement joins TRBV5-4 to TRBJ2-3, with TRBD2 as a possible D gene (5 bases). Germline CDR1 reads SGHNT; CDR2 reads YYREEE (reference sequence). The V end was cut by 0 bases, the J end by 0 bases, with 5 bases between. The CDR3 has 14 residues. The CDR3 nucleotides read TGTGCCAGCAGCTTGGCGGGGAGCACAGATACGCAGTATTTT. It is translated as CASSLAGSTDTQYF.

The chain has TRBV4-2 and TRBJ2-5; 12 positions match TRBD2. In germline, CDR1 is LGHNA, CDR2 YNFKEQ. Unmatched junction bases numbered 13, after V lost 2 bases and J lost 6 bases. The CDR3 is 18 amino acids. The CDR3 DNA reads TGTGCCAGCAGCCAACGTTCCTCGACTAGCGGGAGTGCAAAGACCCAGTACTTC. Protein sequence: CASSQRSSTSGSAKTQYF.

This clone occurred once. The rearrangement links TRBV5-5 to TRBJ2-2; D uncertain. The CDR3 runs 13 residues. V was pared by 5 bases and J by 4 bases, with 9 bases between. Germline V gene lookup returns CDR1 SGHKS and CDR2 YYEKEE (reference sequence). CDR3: CASRYLGTGELFF. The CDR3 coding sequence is TGTGCCAGCAGGTATCTAGGCACCGGGGAGCTGTTTTTT.

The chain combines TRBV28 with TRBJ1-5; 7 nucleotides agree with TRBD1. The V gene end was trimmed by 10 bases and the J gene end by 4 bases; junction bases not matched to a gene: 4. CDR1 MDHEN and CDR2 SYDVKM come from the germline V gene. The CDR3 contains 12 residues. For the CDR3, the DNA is TGTGCCACCGGGACAGTAAATCAGCCCCAGCATTTT. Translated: CATGTVNQPQHF.

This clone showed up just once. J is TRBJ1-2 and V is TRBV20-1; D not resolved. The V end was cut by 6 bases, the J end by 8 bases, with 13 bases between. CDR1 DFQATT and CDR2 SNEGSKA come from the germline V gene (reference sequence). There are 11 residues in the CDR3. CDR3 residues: CSATSGRGYTF. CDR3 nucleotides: TGCAGTGCCACCTCGGGGAGAGGCTACACCTTC.

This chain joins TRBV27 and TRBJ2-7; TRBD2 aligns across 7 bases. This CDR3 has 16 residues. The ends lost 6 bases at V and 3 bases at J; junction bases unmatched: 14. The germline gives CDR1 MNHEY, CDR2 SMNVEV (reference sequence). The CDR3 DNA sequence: TGTGCCAGCAGGCCGTCTGGGGTAGCGGGTAACTACGAGCAGTACTTC. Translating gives CASRPSGVAGNYEQYF.

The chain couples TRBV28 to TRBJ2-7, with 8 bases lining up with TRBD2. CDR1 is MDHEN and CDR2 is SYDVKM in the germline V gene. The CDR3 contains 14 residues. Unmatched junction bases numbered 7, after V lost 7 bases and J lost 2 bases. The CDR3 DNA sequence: TGTGCCAGCATTAGTAGCGGGGCCCCCTACGAGCAGTACTTC. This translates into CASISSGAPYEQYF. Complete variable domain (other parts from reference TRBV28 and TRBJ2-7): DVKVTQSSRYLVKRTGEKVFLECVQDMDHENMFWYRQDPGLGLRLIYFSYDVKMKEKGDIPEGYSVSREKKERFSLILESASTNQTSMYLCASISSGAPYEQYFGPGTRLTVT.

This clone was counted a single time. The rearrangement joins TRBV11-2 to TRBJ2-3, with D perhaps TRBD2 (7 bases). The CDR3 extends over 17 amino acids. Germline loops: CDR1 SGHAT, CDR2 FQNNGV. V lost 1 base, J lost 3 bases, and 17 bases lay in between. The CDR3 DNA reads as TGTGCCAGCAGCTTAGGAGAGGGGGGGCCTTCGACAGATACGCAGTATTTT. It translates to CASSLGEGGPSTDTQYF.

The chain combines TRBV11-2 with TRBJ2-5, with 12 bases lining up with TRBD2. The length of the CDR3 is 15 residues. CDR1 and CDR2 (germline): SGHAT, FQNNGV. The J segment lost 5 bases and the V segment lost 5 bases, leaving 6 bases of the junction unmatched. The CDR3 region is CASSGSGTSGETQYF. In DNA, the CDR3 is TGTGCCAGCAGCGGATCCGGGACTAGCGGGGAGACCCAGTACTTC.

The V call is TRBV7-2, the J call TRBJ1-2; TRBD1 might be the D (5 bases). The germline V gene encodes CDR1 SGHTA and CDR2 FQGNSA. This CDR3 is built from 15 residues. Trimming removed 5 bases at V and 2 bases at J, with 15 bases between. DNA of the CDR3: TGTGCCAGCAGCCCCGATTGGTACAGGAACTATGGCTACACCTTC. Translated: CASSPDWYRNYGYTF.

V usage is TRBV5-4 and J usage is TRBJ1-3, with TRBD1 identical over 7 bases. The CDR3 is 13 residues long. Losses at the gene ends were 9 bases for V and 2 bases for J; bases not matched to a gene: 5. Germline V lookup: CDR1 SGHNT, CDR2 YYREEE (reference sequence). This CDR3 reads CAIQGTPGNTIYF. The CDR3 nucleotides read TGTGCCATACAGGGGACTCCTGGAAACACCATATATTTT.

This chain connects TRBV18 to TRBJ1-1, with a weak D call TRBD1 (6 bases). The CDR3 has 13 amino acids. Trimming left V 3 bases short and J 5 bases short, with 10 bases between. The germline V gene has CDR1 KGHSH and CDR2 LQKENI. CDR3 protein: CASSPGHLTEAFF. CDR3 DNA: TGTGCCAGCTCACCGGGACATCTTACTGAAGCTTTCTTT.

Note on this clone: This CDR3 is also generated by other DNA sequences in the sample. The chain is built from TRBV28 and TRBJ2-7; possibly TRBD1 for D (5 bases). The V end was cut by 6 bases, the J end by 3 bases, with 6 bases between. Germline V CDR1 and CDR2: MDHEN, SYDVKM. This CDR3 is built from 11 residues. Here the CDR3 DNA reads TGTGCCAGCAGCCAGGGCTACGAGCAGTACTTC. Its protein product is CASSQGYEQYF.

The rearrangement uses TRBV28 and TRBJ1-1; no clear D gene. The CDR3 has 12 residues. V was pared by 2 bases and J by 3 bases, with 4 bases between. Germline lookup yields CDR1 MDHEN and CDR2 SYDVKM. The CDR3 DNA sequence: TGTGCCAGCAGTTTAACACACACTGAAGCTTTCTTT. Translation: CASSLTHTEAFF.

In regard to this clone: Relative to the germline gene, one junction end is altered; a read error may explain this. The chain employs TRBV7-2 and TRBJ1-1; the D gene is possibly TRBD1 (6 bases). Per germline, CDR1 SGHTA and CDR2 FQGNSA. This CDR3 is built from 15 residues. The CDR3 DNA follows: TGTGCCAGCAGCTTAGTACAGGGCCCAAGGACTGAGGCTTTCTTT. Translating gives CASSLVQGPRTEAFF. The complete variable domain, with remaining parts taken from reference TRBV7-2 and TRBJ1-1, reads GAGVSQSPSNKVTEKGKDVELRCDPISGHTALYWYRQSLGQGLEFLIYFQGNSAPDKSGLPSDRFSAERTGGSVSTLTIQRTQQEDSAVYLCASSLVQGPRTEAFFGQGTRLTVV.

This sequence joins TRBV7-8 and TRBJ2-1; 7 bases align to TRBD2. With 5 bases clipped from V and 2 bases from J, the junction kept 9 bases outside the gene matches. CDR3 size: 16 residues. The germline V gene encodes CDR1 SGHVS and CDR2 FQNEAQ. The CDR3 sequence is CASSPYALAAYNEQFF. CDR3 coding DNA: TGTGCCAGCAGCCCTTACGCTCTAGCGGCCTACAATGAGCAGTTCTTC.

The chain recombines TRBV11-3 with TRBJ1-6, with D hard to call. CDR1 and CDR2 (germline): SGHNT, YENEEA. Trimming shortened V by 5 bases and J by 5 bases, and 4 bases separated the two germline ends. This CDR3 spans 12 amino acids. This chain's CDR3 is CASSLDNSPLHF. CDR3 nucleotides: TGTGCCAGCAGCCTCGATAATTCACCCCTCCACTTT.

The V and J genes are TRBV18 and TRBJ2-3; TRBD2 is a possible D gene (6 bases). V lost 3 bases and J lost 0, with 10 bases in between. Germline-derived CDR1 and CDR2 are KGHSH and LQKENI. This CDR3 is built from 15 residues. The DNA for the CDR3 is TGTGCCAGCTCACCCCCGGCGGGGAGCACAGATACGCAGTATTTT. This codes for CASSPPAGSTDTQYF.

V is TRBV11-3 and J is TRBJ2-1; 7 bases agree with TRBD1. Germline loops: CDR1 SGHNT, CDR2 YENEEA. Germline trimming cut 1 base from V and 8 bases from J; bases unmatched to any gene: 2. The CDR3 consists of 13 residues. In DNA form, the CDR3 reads TGTGCCAGCAGCTTAGTAGGGGGCGATGAGCAGTTCTTC. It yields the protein CASSLVGGDEQFF.

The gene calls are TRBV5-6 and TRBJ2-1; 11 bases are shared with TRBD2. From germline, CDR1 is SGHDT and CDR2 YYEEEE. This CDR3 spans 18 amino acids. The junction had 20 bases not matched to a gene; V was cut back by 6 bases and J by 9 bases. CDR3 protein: CASNPLNSIAGGGSEQFF. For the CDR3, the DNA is TGTGCCAGCAACCCTCTAAACTCGATAGCGGGAGGGGGTAGTGAGCAGTTCTTC.

This CDR3 is CASTKFGGHGNEQFF. As DNA, the CDR3 is TGTGCCAGCACAAAATTCGGGGGGCATGGCAATGAGCAGTTCTTC. V and J are TRBV3-1 (or the pseudogene TRBV3-2) and TRBJ2-1; the D gene is possibly TRBD2 (7 bases). The CDR3 sequence is 15 residues long. CDR1 and CDR2 from the germline V gene are LGHDT and YNNKEL (reference sequence). Trimming removed 7 bases at V and 6 bases at J, with 19 bases between.